Listed below are T cell receptor beta chains from one sample, sequenced in a study of patients and donors after allogeneic stem cell transplantation. TCRdb re-analysed the RT-PCR reads in MiXCR, keeping a single row per CDR3 protein. Of just over 55,000 distinct CDR3 sequences in the sample, about an eighth are singletons; the top ten hold around 30%. The specimen was blood, either unsorted or a sorted T cell fraction (not recorded which). These receptors were taken from a human donor who was either an allogeneic HSCT recipient or a stem cell or donor lymphocyte infusion donor (not recorded which). It is not recorded whose cells these are; they may come from a transplant donor. CDR3s include the opening cysteine and the closing phenylalanine or tryptophan. D genes are given only for firm matches. Clone size appears in some rows only: once, few, many, or a class for an expanded clone.

v_call,d_call,clone_size,cdr3_aa
TRBV4-1,-,many,CASSQDPGGYTF
TRBV12-3/TRBV12-4,TRBD2,few,CASSFLAGASYEQYF
TRBV7-9,-,few,CASSLGYPTIPLEQYF
TRBV5-6,-,-,CASSFGARDPSF
TRBV5-1,-,few,CASSTHRTEQGEQYF
TRBV20-1,-,-,CSVEQLQETQYF
TRBV6-5,TRBD2,-,CASSSSVTSGSTDTQYF
TRBV21-1,-,-,CASSARKYF
TRBV9,TRBD1,-,CASSVVGIQGMETQYF
TRBV24-1,TRBD1,-,CATSETGKQPQHF
TRBV9,-,many,CASSPGRMTSGNTIYF
TRBV2,-,-,CAIPAPFGSYEQYF
TRBV27,TRBD1,-,CASMGQGALEQYF
TRBV7-8,-,-,CASSPRRVNEQFF
TRBV12-3/TRBV12-4,-,-,CASSLLNEQFF
TRBV20-1,-,-,CSAARNPYNEQFF
TRBV20-1,-,many,CSASTRWNTEAFF
TRBV6-6,-,many,CATKTQGTEAFF
TRBV10-3,-,-,CAIRGRGSKDPIYNEQFF
TRBV30,-,-,CAWSVLGRAVYEQYF
TRBV7-9,-,many,CASTHLTSDSYEQYF
TRBV12-3/TRBV12-4,-,-,CASSHINNEQFF
TRBV6-1,TRBD1,-,CAGSARDRGSYEQYF
TRBV6-5,TRBD2,many,CASSQLAGVSNEQFF
TRBV7-3,-,few,CASSLSRANEQFF
TRBV29-1,-,-,CSVTPSSWSSYNEQFF
TRBV7-8,TRBD2,many,CASSLELAGSFYEQYF
TRBV29-1,TRBD1,many,CSAGQGWNTEAFF
TRBV2,TRBD2,many,CASSVRLAGGNEQFF
TRBV5-1,-,-,CASSLVAAPDTQYF
TRBV7-9,-,-,CASSSITRRKRDTLTYEQYF
TRBV7-8,-,many,CASSLEWQPQHF
TRBV5-1,-,-,CASSLFSVLMAYNEQFF
TRBV27,TRBD2,many,CASSFSIGTSGRGTQYF
TRBV20-1,-,many,CSAERNSEAFF
TRBV12-3/TRBV12-4,-,many,CASSIPGHPNEQFF
TRBV20-1,TRBD1,many,CSARDLGRTGAIRDNSPLHF
TRBV20-1,-,-,CSASPEAKNIQYF
TRBV25-1,-,many,CASSDRLGPVSEKLFF
TRBV9,TRBD2,-,CASSVEFVAGVYNEQFF
TRBV3-1,-,many,CASSQSERMNTEAFF
TRBV12-3/TRBV12-4,-,-,CASTLEGRGYNEQFF
TRBV27,TRBD2,few,CASSLLRLAGGLTQETQYF
TRBV7-2,TRBD2,many,CASTPGLANNEQFF
TRBV7-8,-,few,CASGKGEIYNEQFF
TRBV20-1,-,few,CSAGPDGALYNEQFF
TRBV2,-,-,CASWSGAGELFF
TRBV12-3/TRBV12-4,-,many,CASSLGQTGYTF
TRBV11-3,-,once,CASSLGSDRFNEQFF
TRBV12-3/TRBV12-4,-,many,CASSLGARGYTF
TRBV5-1,-,-,CASGSGSAQDIQYF
TRBV7-3,-,many,CASSFGGPDTQYF
TRBV27,TRBD1,-,CASSLDRGETEAFF